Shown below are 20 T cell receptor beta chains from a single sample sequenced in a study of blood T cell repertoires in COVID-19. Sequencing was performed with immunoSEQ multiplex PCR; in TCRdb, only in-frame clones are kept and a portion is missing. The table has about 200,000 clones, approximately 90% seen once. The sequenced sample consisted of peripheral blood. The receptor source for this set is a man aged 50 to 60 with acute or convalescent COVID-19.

Here the CDR3 reads CASSTRQGRNEKLFF. The CDR3 coding sequence is TGTGCCAGCAGCACCAGACAGGGCCGTAATGAAAAACTGTTTTTT. This chain joins TRBV5-4 and TRBJ1-4, with TRBD1 matching over 7 bases. CDR1 is SGHNT and CDR2 is YYREEE in the germline V gene (reference sequence). J lost 4 bases, V lost 4 bases, and 7 bases had no gene match. This CDR3 comprises 15 residues.

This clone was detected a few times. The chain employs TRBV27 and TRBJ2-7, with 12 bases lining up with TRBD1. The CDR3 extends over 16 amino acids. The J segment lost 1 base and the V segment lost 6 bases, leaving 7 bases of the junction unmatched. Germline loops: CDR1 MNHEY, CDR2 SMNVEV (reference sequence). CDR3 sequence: CASSTGTGGASYEQYF. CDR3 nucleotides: TGTGCCAGCAGCACCGGGACAGGGGGCGCGTCCTACGAGCAGTACTTC.

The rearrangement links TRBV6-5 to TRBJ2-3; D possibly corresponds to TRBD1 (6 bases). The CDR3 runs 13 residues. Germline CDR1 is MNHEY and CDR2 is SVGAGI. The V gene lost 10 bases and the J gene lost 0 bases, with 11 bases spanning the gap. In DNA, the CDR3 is TGTGCCACCAGGGGCTCTAGCACAGATACGCAGTATTTT. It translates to CATRGSSTDTQYF.

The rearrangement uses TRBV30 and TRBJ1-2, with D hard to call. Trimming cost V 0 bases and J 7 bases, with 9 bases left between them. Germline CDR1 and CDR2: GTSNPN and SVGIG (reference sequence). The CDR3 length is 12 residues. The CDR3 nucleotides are TGTGCCTGGAGTGTAATCAGTTCTGGCTACACCTTC. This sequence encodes CAWSVISSGYTF.

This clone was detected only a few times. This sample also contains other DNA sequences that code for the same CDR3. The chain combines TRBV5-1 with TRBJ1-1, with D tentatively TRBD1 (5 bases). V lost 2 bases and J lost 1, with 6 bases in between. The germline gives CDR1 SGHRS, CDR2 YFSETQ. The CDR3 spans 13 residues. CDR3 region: CASSFQGNTEAFF. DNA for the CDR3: TGCGCCAGCAGCTTCCAGGGGAACACTGAAGCTTTCTTT. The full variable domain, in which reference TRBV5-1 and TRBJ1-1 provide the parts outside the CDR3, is KAGVTQTPRYLIKTRGQQVTLSCSPISGHRSVSWYQQTPGQGLQFLFEYFSETQRNKGNFPGRFSGRQFSNSRSEMNVSTLELGDSALYLCASSFQGNTEAFFGQGTRLTVV.

CDR3 DNA: TGTGCCAGCAGCCTCGACAGGGGGGCTCAGCCCCAGCATTTT. This translates into CASSLDRGAQPQHF. The genes are TRBV6-5 and TRBJ1-5, with TRBD1 matching over 9 bases. Looked up from germline, CDR1 is MNHEY and CDR2 is SVGAGI. J was trimmed by 6 bases and V by 6 bases; bases with no gene match: 6. CDR3 length: 14 residues.

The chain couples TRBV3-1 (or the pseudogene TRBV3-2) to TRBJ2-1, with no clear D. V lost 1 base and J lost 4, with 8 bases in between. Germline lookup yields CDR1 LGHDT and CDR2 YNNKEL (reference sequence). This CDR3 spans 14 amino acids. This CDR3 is CASSQVPLYNEQFF. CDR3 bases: TGTGCCAGCAGCCAAGTTCCCCTGTACAATGAGCAGTTCTTC.

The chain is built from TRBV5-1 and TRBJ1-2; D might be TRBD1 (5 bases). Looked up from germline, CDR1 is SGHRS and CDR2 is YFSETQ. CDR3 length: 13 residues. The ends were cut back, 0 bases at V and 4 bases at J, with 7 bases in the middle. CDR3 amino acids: CASSLVRAYGYTF. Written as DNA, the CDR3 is TGCGCCAGCAGCTTGGTCAGGGCCTATGGCTACACCTTC.

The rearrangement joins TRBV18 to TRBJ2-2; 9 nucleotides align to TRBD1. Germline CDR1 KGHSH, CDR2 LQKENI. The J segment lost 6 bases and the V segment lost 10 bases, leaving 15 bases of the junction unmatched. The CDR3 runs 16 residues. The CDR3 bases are TGTGCCACCGACCAGAGGGGACAGGGTTATCCCGGGGAGCTGTTTTTT. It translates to CATDQRGQGYPGELFF. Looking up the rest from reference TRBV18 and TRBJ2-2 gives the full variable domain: NAGVMQNPRHLVRRRGQEARLRCSPMKGHSHVYWYRQLPEEGLKFMVYLQKENIIDESGMPKERFSAEFPKEGPSILRIQQVVRGDSAAYFCATDQRGQGYPGELFFGEGSRLTVL.

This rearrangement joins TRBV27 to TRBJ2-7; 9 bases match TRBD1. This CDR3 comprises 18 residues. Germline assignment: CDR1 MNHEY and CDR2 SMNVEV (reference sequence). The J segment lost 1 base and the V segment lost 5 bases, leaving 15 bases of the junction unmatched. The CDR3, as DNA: TGTGCCAGCAGTCCACACACGGGACAGGGCCGGGAGTCCTACGAGCAGTACTTC. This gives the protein CASSPHTGQGRESYEQYF.

CDR3 amino acids: CASSSYMGSSYEQYF. The CDR3 nucleotides are TGTGCCAGCAGTTCTTACATGGGCTCCTCCTACGAGCAGTACTTC. The chain joins TRBV6-5 to TRBJ2-7; no firm D call. The CDR3 spans 15 residues. Trimming stripped 4 bases from V and 0 bases from J, with 13 bases between. Germline V gene data show CDR1 as MNHEY and CDR2 as SVGAGI.

Written as DNA, the CDR3 is TGTGCCAGCAGCCCCCTTCCGGGCACTGAAGCTTTCTTT. Translation gives CASSPLPGTEAFF. This chain connects TRBV3-1 (or the pseudogene TRBV3-2) to TRBJ1-1; D gene ambiguous. Trimming pared 4 bases from V and 4 bases from J, leaving 10 bases between. This CDR3 is built from 13 residues. Germline CDR1 LGHDT, CDR2 YNNKEL (reference sequence).

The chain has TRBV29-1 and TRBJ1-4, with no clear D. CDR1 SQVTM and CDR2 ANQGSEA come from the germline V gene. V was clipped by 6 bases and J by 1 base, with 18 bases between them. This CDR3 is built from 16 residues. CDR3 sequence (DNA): TGCAGCGTCTCCCACCTACAGTTGGGAACTAATGAAAAACTGTTTTTT. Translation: CSVSHLQLGTNEKLFF.

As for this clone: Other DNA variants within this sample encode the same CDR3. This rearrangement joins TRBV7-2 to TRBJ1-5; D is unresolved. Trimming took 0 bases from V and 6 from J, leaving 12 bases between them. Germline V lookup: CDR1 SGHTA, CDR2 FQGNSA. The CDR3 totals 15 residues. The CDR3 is CASSLAGRAGQPQHF. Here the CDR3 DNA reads TGTGCCAGCAGCTTAGCGGGCCGAGCGGGTCAGCCCCAGCATTTT.

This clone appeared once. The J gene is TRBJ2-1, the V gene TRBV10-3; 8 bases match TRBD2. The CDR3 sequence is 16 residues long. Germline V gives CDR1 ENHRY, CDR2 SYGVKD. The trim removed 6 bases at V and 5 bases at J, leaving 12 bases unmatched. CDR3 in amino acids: CAIRGLDGGPNNEQFF. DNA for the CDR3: TGTGCCATCAGGGGACTAGACGGGGGGCCCAACAATGAGCAGTTCTTC.

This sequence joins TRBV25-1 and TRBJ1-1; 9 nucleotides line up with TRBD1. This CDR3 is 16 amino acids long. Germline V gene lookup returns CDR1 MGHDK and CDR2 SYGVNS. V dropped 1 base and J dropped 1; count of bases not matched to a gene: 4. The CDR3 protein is CASSESQGAANTEAFF. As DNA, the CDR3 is TGTGCCAGCAGTGAATCACAGGGGGCGGCGAACACTGAAGCTTTCTTT.

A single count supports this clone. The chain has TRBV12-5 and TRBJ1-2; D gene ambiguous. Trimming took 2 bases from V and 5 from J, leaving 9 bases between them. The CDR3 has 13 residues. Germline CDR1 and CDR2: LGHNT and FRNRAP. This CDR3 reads CASGLNRRYGYTF. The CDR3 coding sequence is TGTGCTAGTGGTTTGAATCGGAGGTATGGCTACACCTTC.

Written as DNA, the CDR3 is TGTGCCAGTAGTCCAGGTCAGGTAATACCCACGGATCAGCCCCAGCATTTT. Protein: CASSPGQVIPTDQPQHF. The chain uses TRBV19 and TRBJ1-5; D gene unclear. V gave up 5 bases and J gave up 5 bases, with 22 bases separating them. The CDR3 is made up of 17 amino acids. Germline assignment: CDR1 LNHDA and CDR2 SQIVND (reference sequence).

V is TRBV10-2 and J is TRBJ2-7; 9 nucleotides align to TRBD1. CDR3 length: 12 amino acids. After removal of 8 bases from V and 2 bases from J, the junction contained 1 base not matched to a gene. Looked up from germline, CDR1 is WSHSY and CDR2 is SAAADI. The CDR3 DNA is TGCGCCAGCGGACAGGGGACCTACGAGCAGTACTTC. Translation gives CASGQGTYEQYF.

The CDR3, as DNA: TGCGCCAGCAGCTTGGCCGGACAGGATCACACTGAAGCTTTCTTT. It codes for CASSLAGQDHTEAFF. The chain joins TRBV5-1 to TRBJ1-1; 7 bases match TRBD1. CDR3 length: 15 amino acids. The V segment lost 0 bases and the J segment 3 bases; nucleotides outside the gene matches: 5. The germline V gene has CDR1 SGHRS and CDR2 YFSETQ.